The 32 T cell receptor beta chains given below trace back to one sample, sequenced in a study of T cell responses to AZD1222 COVID-19 vaccine. The table came from immunoSEQ multiplex PCR; TCRdb's copy has only in-frame clones and leaves some out. The sample lists around 72,000 clones, roughly 84% occurring once. The sequencing here drew on peripheral blood, taken on day 0 of AZD1222 vaccination. These receptors came from an adult in good health.

This rearrangement joins TRBV6-5 to TRBJ1-4, with 8 bases fitting TRBD1. This CDR3 contains 14 residues. With 6 bases clipped from V and 6 bases from J, the junction kept 6 bases outside the gene matches. In germline, CDR1 is MNHEY, CDR2 SVGAGI. In nucleotides, the CDR3 is TGTGCCAGCAGAGTGGCGACAGGGGATGAAAAACTGTTTTTT. Its translation is CASRVATGDEKLFF.

The J gene is TRBJ1-2, the V gene TRBV14; D remains ambiguous. This CDR3 contains 14 residues. The V gene's germline CDR1 is SGHDN and CDR2 FVKESK. Trimming removed 6 bases from V and 2 bases from J, with 13 bases in between. CDR3 loop: CASSPAGRNYGYTF. In DNA form, the CDR3 reads TGTGCCAGCAGTCCTGCCGGGAGGAACTATGGCTACACCTTC.

The CDR3 reads CAWSIGSEKLFF. The CDR3 DNA reads as TGTGCCTGGAGTATCGGTTCGGAAAAACTGTTTTTT. The chain couples TRBV30 to TRBJ1-4, with D unclear. This CDR3 is 12 amino acids long. Trimming shortened V by 2 bases and J by 8 bases, and 9 bases separated the two germline ends. The germline gives CDR1 GTSNPN, CDR2 SVGIG (reference sequence).

This clone was recorded a few times. J is TRBJ2-7 and V is TRBV2, with D unclear. Germline V gene data show CDR1 as SNHLY and CDR2 as FYNNEI. The length of the CDR3 is 12 residues. V was clipped by 5 bases and J by 2 bases, with 7 bases between them. Written as DNA, the CDR3 is TGTGCCAGCAGTAGAGAGACCTACGAGCAGTACTTC. Its protein is CASSRETYEQYF.

The rearrangement joins TRBV30 to TRBJ1-4; possible D gene TRBD1, 6 bases. CDR3 length: 14 amino acids. Trimming removed 1 base at V and 0 bases at J, with 6 bases between. Germline V gene sequence: CDR1 GTSNPN, CDR2 SVGIG (reference sequence). As DNA, the CDR3 is TGTGCCTGGAGTGAGGGGGCAACTAATGAAAAACTGTTTTTT. It yields the protein CAWSEGATNEKLFF.

The J gene is TRBJ1-4, the V gene TRBV2; 7 bases are shared with TRBD1. Germline CDR1 SNHLY, CDR2 FYNNEI. CDR3 size: 14 residues. With 1 base clipped from V and 10 bases from J, the junction kept 6 bases outside the gene matches. The CDR3: CASSEVQGWGKLFF. CDR3 in DNA: TGTGCCAGCAGTGAAGTACAGGGGTGGGGAAAACTGTTTTTT.

This clone appeared a single time. CDR3 nucleotide sequence: TGTGCCAGCAGCGGTGATCCCGGGGGAGGTACCCACTATGGCTACACCTTC. Translation gives CASSGDPGGGTHYGYTF. The chain carries TRBV9 and TRBJ1-2, with D perhaps TRBD1 (5 bases). Trimming removed 3 bases at V and 3 bases at J, with 21 bases between. From germline, CDR1 is SGDLS and CDR2 YYNGEE. The CDR3 totals 17 residues. The complete variable domain, with remaining parts taken from reference TRBV9 and TRBJ1-2, reads DSGVTQTPKHLITATGQRVTLRCSPRSGDLSVYWYQQSLDQGLQFLIQYYNGEERAKGNILERFSAQQFPDLHSELNLSSLELGDSALYFCASSGDPGGGTHYGYTFGSGTRLTVV.

This clone came up once. The CDR3 nucleotides read TGCGCCAGCAGCGGTGAAGGCAGAAGGGCCGGGGAGCTGTTTTTT. Its protein is CASSGEGRRAGELFF. The rearrangement uses TRBV5-1 and TRBJ2-2, with D unclear. Trimming cost V 4 bases and J 6 bases, with 16 bases left between them. The CDR3 contains 15 residues. The germline gives CDR1 SGHRS, CDR2 YFSETQ.

The rearrangement joins TRBV7-2 to TRBJ2-2; D is unclear. The CDR3 totals 12 residues. V lost 5 bases, J lost 7 bases, and 8 bases lay in between. Germline V gives CDR1 SGHTA, CDR2 FQGNSA. CDR3 in amino acids: CASSPLHGELFF. The CDR3 bases are TGTGCCAGCAGCCCCTTACACGGGGAGCTGTTTTTT. Full variable domain (missing parts from reference TRBV7-2 and TRBJ2-2): GAGVSQSPSNKVTEKGKDVELRCDPISGHTALYWYRQSLGQGLEFLIYFQGNSAPDKSGLPSDRFSAERTGGSVSTLTIQRTQQEDSAVYLCASSPLHGELFFGEGSRLTVL.

V gene TRBV25-1 combines with J gene TRBJ1-2; TRBD1 matches 8 bases. The CDR3 totals 13 residues. Germline CDR1 is MGHDK and CDR2 is SYGVNS. The ends lost 1 base at V and 6 bases at J; junction bases unmatched: 1. CDR3 sequence (DNA): TGTGCCAGCAGTGAATTCAGGGGGCATGGCTACACCTTC. Translating it yields CASSEFRGHGYTF.

The chain uses TRBV6-5 and TRBJ1-2; D is undetermined. The CDR3 runs 14 residues. V was pared by 3 bases and J by 0 bases, with 8 bases between. From germline, CDR1 is MNHEY and CDR2 SVGAGI. This CDR3 reads CASSYRATNYGYTF. In DNA form, the CDR3 reads TGTGCCAGCAGTTATAGGGCAACTAACTATGGCTACACCTTC.

This chain uses TRBV10-3 with TRBJ1-2, with a tentative D call TRBD1 (5 bases). CDR1 and CDR2 from the germline V gene are ENHRY and SYGVKD. Trimming removed 4 bases at V and 5 bases at J, with 11 bases between. The length of the CDR3 is 13 residues. The CDR3 loop reads CAISVGGEYGYTF. The CDR3 nucleotides are TGTGCCATCAGTGTCGGGGGGGAGTATGGCTACACCTTC.

The chain carries TRBV28 and TRBJ2-7, with 7 nucleotides matching TRBD2. This CDR3 comprises 15 residues. The trim removed 1 base at V and 3 bases at J, leaving 6 bases unmatched. Per the germline V gene, CDR1 is MDHEN and CDR2 is SYDVKM. This CDR3 reads CASSLYPLADYEQYF. The CDR3, as DNA: TGTGCCAGCAGTTTATACCCCCTAGCGGACTACGAGCAGTACTTC.

This sequence joins TRBV7-9 and TRBJ1-5; D uncertain. Deletions cut 5 bases from V and 0 bases from J, with 5 bases between. CDR3 length: 13 residues. Germline CDR1 and CDR2: SEHNR and FQNEAQ (reference sequence). CDR3 region: CASSVYSNQPQHF. The CDR3 DNA is TGTGCCAGCAGCGTGTATAGCAATCAGCCCCAGCATTTT.

The chain is built from TRBV5-1 and TRBJ1-1; 9 nucleotides align to TRBD1. The CDR3 has 14 amino acids. The V and J ends lost 7 bases and 2 bases, in that order; junction bases with no gene match: 6. Germline V gene lookup returns CDR1 SGHRS and CDR2 YFSETQ. The CDR3 sequence: CASSQGARNTEAFF. As DNA, the CDR3 is TGCGCCAGCTCACAGGGGGCCCGCAACACTGAAGCTTTCTTT.

The chain employs TRBV6-5 and TRBJ1-1; D is uncertain. Germline CDR1 and CDR2: MNHEY and SVGAGI. Between the trimmed V and J ends, which lost 2 bases and 8 bases, there was a span of 9 bases. The length of the CDR3 is 12 residues. CDR3 region: CASSYPGSEAFF. The CDR3 DNA reads TGTGCCAGCAGTTACCCAGGCTCGGAAGCTTTCTTT.

V usage is TRBV6-5 and J usage is TRBJ1-3; D uncertain. Trimming took off 0 bases at V and 0 bases at J, with 9 bases between the two ends. CDR3 length: 16 amino acids. CDR1 is MNHEY and CDR2 is SVGAGI in the germline V gene. In DNA form, the CDR3 reads TGTGCCAGCAGTTACTCCTATGCAGGCTCTGGAAACACCATATATTTT. Residues: CASSYSYAGSGNTIYF.

This chain links TRBV20-1 with TRBJ1-1, with 7 bases identical to TRBD1. CDR3 size: 14 residues. Germline V gene data show CDR1 as DFQATT and CDR2 as SNEGSKA (reference sequence). J gave up 7 bases and V 3 bases, and 11 bases lay outside the gene matches. The CDR3 nucleotides read TGCAGTGCTAGTCCTCCGGGACAGATCCGTGAAGCTTTCTTT. Protein: CSASPPGQIREAFF.

The genes are TRBV7-9 and TRBJ1-4; the match to TRBD1 covers 10 bases. V shed 6 bases, J shed 6 bases, and the junction held 4 bases outside the gene matches. The CDR3 runs 14 residues. Germline-derived CDR1 and CDR2 are SEHNR and FQNEAQ (reference sequence). Written as DNA, the CDR3 is TGTGCCAGCAGTCTCGGGACAGGGGATGAAAAACTGTTTTTT. As protein: CASSLGTGDEKLFF.

The chain links TRBV9 to TRBJ2-6; possible D gene TRBD2, 5 bases. In germline, CDR1 is SGDLS, CDR2 YYNGEE. Trimming removed 1 base from V and 3 bases from J, with 8 bases in between. The CDR3 totals 15 residues. The CDR3 spells CASSVSGNGANVLTF. For the CDR3, the DNA is TGTGCCAGCAGCGTATCCGGGAATGGGGCCAACGTCCTGACTTTC. Filled out from reference TRBV9 and TRBJ2-6, the complete variable domain reads DSGVTQTPKHLITATGQRVTLRCSPRSGDLSVYWYQQSLDQGLQFLIQYYNGEERAKGNILERFSAQQFPDLHSELNLSSLELGDSALYFCASSVSGNGANVLTFGAGSRLTVL.

This clone was observed once. The J gene is TRBJ1-2, the V gene TRBV7-3; D possibly corresponds to TRBD1 (6 bases). The CDR3 totals 14 residues. The germline V gene encodes CDR1 SGHTA and CDR2 FQGTGA. V was trimmed by 2 bases and J by 5 bases, leaving 12 bases between them. In DNA form, the CDR3 reads TGTGCCAGCAGCTTACCAGGGGACCTTTATGGCTACACCTTC. Translation gives CASSLPGDLYGYTF.

V gene TRBV7-8 combines with J gene TRBJ2-2; 9 bases agree with TRBD1. There are 14 residues in the CDR3. Germline-derived CDR1 and CDR2 are SGHVS and FQNEAQ. The V and J ends lost 8 bases and 7 bases, in that order; junction bases with no gene match: 8. The CDR3 bases are TGTGCCAGCGGAGCACAGGGGGCTGGCGGGGAGCTGTTTTTT. This sequence encodes CASGAQGAGGELFF.

The CDR3 DNA reads as TGTGCCAGCAGCATCGGGTCCCTGCGAGATACGCAGTATTTT. Its translation is CASSIGSLRDTQYF. The chain combines TRBV14 with TRBJ2-3; D not certain. Between the trimmed V and J ends, which lost 5 bases and 5 bases, there was a span of 14 bases. Per the germline V gene, CDR1 is SGHDN and CDR2 is FVKESK. The CDR3 consists of 14 residues.

This chain links TRBV7-9 with TRBJ1-2; D gene ambiguous. This CDR3 contains 13 residues. The ends were cut back, 3 bases at V and 0 bases at J, with 5 bases in the middle. Germline loops: CDR1 SEHNR, CDR2 FQNEAQ (reference sequence). The CDR3 loop is CASSLAANYGYTF. The CDR3 DNA reads as TGTGCCAGCAGCTTGGCCGCTAACTATGGCTACACCTTC.

The V and J genes are TRBV11-2 and TRBJ2-1; 8 positions agree with TRBD1. Germline CDR1 reads SGHAT; CDR2 reads FQNNGV. Trimming cost V 4 bases and J 12 bases; bases outside gene matches: 17. There are 16 residues in the CDR3. The CDR3 reads CASSSPPGQGHLGQFF. DNA for the CDR3: TGTGCCAGCAGCTCCCCCCCCGGACAGGGACACCTAGGGCAGTTCTTC.

The chain links TRBV5-1 to TRBJ2-1; 8 bases are shared with TRBD2. The CDR3 is 17 residues long. The trim removed 0 bases at V and 4 bases at J, leaving 9 bases unmatched. Looked up from germline, CDR1 is SGHRS and CDR2 is YFSETQ. CDR3: CASSLDRLGGEYNEQFF. CDR3 in DNA: TGCGCCAGCAGCTTGGACCGGCTCGGGGGGGAGTACAATGAGCAGTTCTTC.

The rearrangement links TRBV27 to TRBJ1-6; D gene ambiguous. CDR3 length: 15 amino acids. V was cut by 5 bases and J by 7 bases, with 15 bases left in between. Germline V lookup: CDR1 MNHEY, CDR2 SMNVEV (reference sequence). CDR3 residues: CASSPRGLLNSPLHF. DNA for the CDR3: TGTGCCAGCAGTCCCCGGGGTCTTCTCAATTCACCCCTCCACTTT.

The J gene is TRBJ1-2, the V gene TRBV3-1 (or the pseudogene TRBV3-2), with D hard to call. CDR1 and CDR2 (germline): LGHDT, YNNKEL (reference sequence). Trimming took 4 bases from V and 4 from J, leaving 4 bases between them. The CDR3 spans 11 residues. CDR3 in DNA: TGTGCCAGCAGCCCAGGCTATGGCTACACCTTC. It codes for CASSPGYGYTF.

This clone was recorded only once. V and J are TRBV4-3 and TRBJ2-3, with TRBD2 as a possible D gene (6 bases). Trimming stripped 0 bases from V and 0 bases from J, with 10 bases between. Germline loops: CDR1 LGHNA, CDR2 YSLEER. This CDR3 comprises 16 residues. The CDR3 nucleotides are TGCGCCAGCAGCCAAGATGGGGGGACTAGCACAGATACGCAGTATTTT. Its translation: CASSQDGGTSTDTQYF.

The V and J genes are TRBV27 and TRBJ1-5; D perhaps matches TRBD1 (5 bases). Germline V lookup: CDR1 MNHEY, CDR2 SMNVEV (reference sequence). V dropped 4 bases and J dropped 6 bases, with 13 bases sitting between them. The CDR3 consists of 14 residues. This CDR3 reads CASSSKTGGQPQHF. CDR3 DNA sequence: TGTGCCAGCAGTTCGAAGACGGGGGGTCAGCCCCAGCATTTT.

To note about this clone: Lacking the conserved final phenylalanine or tryptophan, this CDR3 likely reflects a read error. The limits of the CDR3 on the DNA are not certain, so only TCRdb's listed CDR3 is given. CDR3: CARIGTQG. The V and J genes are TRBV7-3 and TRBJ2-3; TRBD2 was called by the table and not checked on the DNA. The CDR3 has 8 residues if both end residues are counted. CDR1 is SGHTA and CDR2 is FQGTGA in the germline V gene.

The rearrangement joins TRBV2 to TRBJ1-2; the match to TRBD1 covers 7 bases. Germline CDR1 SNHLY, CDR2 FYNNEI. This CDR3 is built from 15 residues. J was trimmed by 0 bases and V by 4 bases; bases with no gene match: 5. Here the CDR3 reads CASSAWDSANYGYTF. The CDR3 DNA follows: TGTGCCAGCAGTGCTTGGGACAGCGCTAACTATGGCTACACCTTC.